One and the same sample provided the 23 T cell receptor beta chains below, sequenced in a study of Graves' ophthalmopathy and Graves' hyperthyroidism. The TCR beta CDR3 regions underwent amplification from RNA transcripts. Second-round multiplex PCR came after a first-round RT-PCR that employed HTBI primers. Via MiXCR, TCRdb re-called the multiplex PCR reads, giving one row per CDR3 protein. The sample contains over a million distinct CDR3 sequences, roughly 35% of which appear only once. The sample was peripheral blood or thyroid tissue (not recorded which). These receptor sequences come from an adult man with Graves' hyperthyroidism.

This clonotype appeared many times. The chain employs TRBV19 and TRBJ1-1; D is possibly TRBD1 (6 bases). CDR1 is LNHDA and CDR2 is SQIVND in the germline V gene (reference sequence). The V and J ends lost 5 bases and 5 bases respectively, with 12 bases between them. CDR3 size: 13 residues. The CDR3 DNA follows: TGTGCCAGTAGTGGGGGCTGGGAGACTGAAGCTTTCTTT. This codes for CASSGGWETEAFF.

Notes on this clonotype: One base away lies a much larger clone, so this may be a sequencing read error. The chain has TRBV7-2 and TRBJ2-2, with D maybe TRBD1 (5 bases). V shed 1 base and J shed 7 bases, with 10 bases lying between them. This CDR3 comprises 14 residues. The germline V gene has CDR1 SGHTA and CDR2 FQGNSA. The CDR3 sequence is CASSLVRDGGELFF. The CDR3 region has the DNA TGTGCCAGCAGCTTAGTCAGGGATGGCGGGGAGCTGTTTTTT. The variable domain in full, completed from reference TRBV7-2 and TRBJ2-2, reads GAGVSQSPSNKVTEKGKDVELRCDPISGHTALYWYRQSLGQGLEFLIYFQGNSAPDKSGLPSDRFSAERTGGSVSTLTIQRTQQEDSAVYLCASSLVRDGGELFFGEGSRLTVL.

This clonotype was observed at least ten times. The V gene is TRBV5-5, the J gene TRBJ2-7; possibly TRBD2 for D (6 bases). Trimming took 4 bases from V and 2 from J, leaving 13 bases between them. Germline CDR1 reads SGHKS; CDR2 reads YYEKEE (reference sequence). CDR3 size: 14 residues. For the CDR3, the DNA is TGTGCCAGCAGCCCGGTGGGGGGTCCCTACGAGCAGTACTTC. The encoded protein is CASSPVGGPYEQYF. The entire variable domain, with the rest obtained from reference TRBV5-5 and TRBJ2-7, is as follows: DAGVTQSPTHLIKTRGQQVTLRCSPISGHKSVSWYQQVLGQGPQFIFQYYEKEERGRGNFPDRFSARQFPNYSSELNVNALLLGDSALYLCASSPVGGPYEQYFGPGTRLTVT.

The V call is TRBV11-2, the J call TRBJ2-7, with D perhaps matching TRBD2 (6 bases). The germline V gene has CDR1 SGHAT and CDR2 FQNNGV. The CDR3 is 21 amino acids. The V end was cut by 1 base, the J end by 4 bases, with 32 bases between. CDR3: CASSLAAHRLGGGGTTYEQYF. DNA of the CDR3: TGTGCCAGCAGCTTAGCGGCGCATCGTCTTGGGGGAGGTGGGACCACTTACGAGCAGTACTTC. The entire variable domain, with the rest obtained from reference TRBV11-2 and TRBJ2-7, is as follows: EAGVAQSPRYKIIEKRQSVAFWCNPISGHATLYWYQQILGQGPKLLIQFQNNGVVDDSQLPKDRFSAERLKGVDSTLKIQPAKLEDSAVYLCASSLAAHRLGGGGTTYEQYFGPGTRLTVT.

CDR3: CASSLGQGNNETQYF. In DNA, the CDR3 is TGTGCCAGCAGCTTAGGACAGGGAAACAATGAGACCCAGTACTTC. The chain recombines TRBV7-2 with TRBJ2-5; 7 bases are a match to TRBD1. The CDR3 is 15 amino acids. The J segment lost 5 bases and the V segment lost 1 base, leaving 7 bases of the junction unmatched. Germline V CDR1 and CDR2: SGHTA, FQGNSA.

This clonotype has a count of ten or more. The chain links TRBV5-1 to TRBJ2-2, with 9 bases identical to TRBD2. The length of the CDR3 is 15 residues. The V and J ends lost 2 bases and 5 bases, in that order; junction bases with no gene match: 4. Germline V gene sequence: CDR1 SGHRS, CDR2 YFSETQ. CDR3: CASSLGAGGTGELFF. CDR3 nucleotide sequence: TGCGCCAGCAGCTTAGGAGCGGGAGGTACCGGGGAGCTGTTTTTT.

The gene calls are TRBV12-3 or TRBV12-4 and TRBJ2-7; TRBD2 agrees at 7 bases. The length of the CDR3 is 15 residues. J lost 2 bases, V lost 3 bases, and 7 bases had no gene match. The CDR3 reads CASSFGLGFPYEQYF. In DNA, the CDR3 is TGTGCCAGCAGTTTCGGACTAGGTTTCCCCTACGAGCAGTACTTC.

The V call is TRBV10-3, the J call TRBJ2-7, with 8 bases lining up with TRBD1. After removal of 10 bases from V and 5 bases from J, the junction contained 19 bases not matched to a gene. This CDR3 is built from 16 residues. Per germline, CDR1 ENHRY and CDR2 SYGVKD. The CDR3 spells CASTPRQGAKRDEQYF. Written as DNA, the CDR3 is TGTGCCAGCACACCTCGTCAGGGGGCAAAAAGAGACGAGCAGTACTTC.

This clonotype was detected only a few times. The V call is TRBV12-3 or TRBV12-4, the J call TRBJ1-2; no clear D. The CDR3 runs 15 residues. With 4 bases removed from V and 8 bases from J, the gap between germline ends came to 20 bases. CDR3 nucleotides: TGTGCCAGCAGTTCAGGACCGAAAAGGGTGGGGGGCTACACCTTC. It yields the protein CASSSGPKRVGGYTF.

This chain uses TRBV20-1 with TRBJ1-2; a possible D gene is TRBD1 (5 bases). Germline CDR1 and CDR2: DFQATT and SNEGSKA (reference sequence). The CDR3 sequence is 13 residues long. Trimming took off 3 bases at V and 1 base at J, with 9 bases between the two ends. CDR3 DNA: TGCAGTGCTAGCGAGCAGGGTAACTATGGCTACACCTTC. It codes for CSASEQGNYGYTF.

This clonotype came up a few times. The rearrangement uses TRBV7-9 and TRBJ1-3; the D gene is possibly TRBD1 (6 bases). V lost 5 bases and J 0 bases, leaving 17 bases between the germline ends. This CDR3 comprises 17 residues. Germline V gene sequence: CDR1 SEHNR, CDR2 FQNEAQ (reference sequence). CDR3 DNA sequence: TGTGCCAGCAGCGGACCGACAGGTGACCGCTCTGGAAACACCATATATTTT. Translating gives CASSGPTGDRSGNTIYF. Full variable domain (remainder filled in from reference TRBV7-9 and TRBJ1-3): DTGVSQNPRHKITKRGQNVTFRCDPISEHNRLYWYRQTLGQGPEFLTYFQNEAQLEKSRLLSDRFSAERPKGSFSTLEIQRTEQGDSAMYLCASSGPTGDRSGNTIYFGEGSWLTVV.

This chain links TRBV10-3 with TRBJ1-2; unclear D gene. Looked up from germline, CDR1 is ENHRY and CDR2 is SYGVKD. The CDR3 has 15 residues. V was pared by 6 bases and J by 2 bases, with 16 bases between. The CDR3 loop is CAISPGSLLNYGYTF. The CDR3, as DNA: TGTGCCATCAGCCCGGGCAGTCTTTTAAACTATGGCTACACCTTC.

This rearrangement joins TRBV10-2 to TRBJ2-7, with 9 bases aligning to TRBD1. Trimming cost V 2 bases and J 3 bases; bases outside gene matches: 5. The CDR3 covers 15 residues. CDR1 is WSHSY and CDR2 is SAAADI in the germline V gene. CDR3 loop: CASSERDRDGYEQYF. CDR3 nucleotide sequence: TGCGCCAGCAGTGAGCGGGACAGGGACGGCTACGAGCAGTACTTC.

This clonotype has at least ten counts. The chain combines TRBV20-1 with TRBJ1-5; perhaps TRBD1 as D (6 bases). Germline V gene sequence: CDR1 DFQATT, CDR2 SNEGSKA (reference sequence). The V gene lost 6 bases and the J gene lost 5 bases, with 17 bases spanning the gap. The CDR3 has 14 amino acids. CDR3: CSAAPQGWHQPQHF. CDR3 bases: TGCAGTGCAGCACCTCAGGGGTGGCATCAGCCCCAGCATTTT.

This sequence joins TRBV24-1 and TRBJ2-5; 8 bases are a match to TRBD2. The germline gives CDR1 KGHDR, CDR2 SFDVKD. This CDR3 is 16 amino acids long. The V gene end was trimmed by 3 bases and the J gene end by 5 bases; junction bases not matched to a gene: 10. The CDR3 coding sequence is TGTGCCACCAGTGATGTACTAGCGGCCGAGGTTGAGACCCAGTACTTC. Translated: CATSDVLAAEVETQYF.

The table lists this clonotype with many counts. The chain recombines TRBV7-8 with TRBJ2-5; a weak D match, TRBD1 (6 bases). This CDR3 is built from 15 residues. V was pared by 8 bases and J by 2 bases, with 18 bases between. Germline V gives CDR1 SGHVS, CDR2 FQNEAQ. Written as DNA, the CDR3 is TGTGCCAGCCGAAAATATACAGGGCAACAAGAGACCCAGTACTTC. Translating it yields CASRKYTGQQETQYF.

Remarks on this clonotype: A single base separates this from a much larger clone, so it may be a read error. The chain uses TRBV12-3 or TRBV12-4 and TRBJ1-1; D not resolved. The CDR3 has 13 residues. CDR3 DNA sequence: TGTGCCTGCAGTGGGCAAGATGACACTGAAGCTTTCTTT. This encodes CACSGQDDTEAFF.

As for this clonotype: The junction departs from germline at one end; a sequencing error may be responsible. The chain recombines TRBV7-3 with TRBJ2-2; weak D call: TRBD2 (5 bases). This CDR3 is 13 amino acids long. CDR1 is SGHTA and CDR2 is FQGTGA in the germline V gene. The chain's CDR3 is CASSLVRPGEPFF. The CDR3 coding sequence is TGTGCCAGCAGCTTAGTGCGCCCCGGGGAGCCGTTTTTT.

This clonotype was recorded many times. This chain uses TRBV7-6 with TRBJ2-2; maybe TRBD1 (5 bases). The CDR3 contains 17 residues. V dropped 6 bases and J dropped 4 bases, with 21 bases sitting between them. Germline loops: CDR1 SGHVS, CDR2 FNYEAQ. CDR3 region: CASSQLQGTDVTGELFF. CDR3 nucleotides: TGTGCCAGCAGTCAACTCCAGGGCACGGATGTCACCGGGGAGCTGTTTTTT.

This clonotype was picked up many times. V gene TRBV10-3 combines with J gene TRBJ2-2, with D unresolved. With 11 bases removed from V and 6 bases from J, the gap between germline ends came to 19 bases. The CDR3 has 14 amino acids. Germline V CDR1 and CDR2: ENHRY, SYGVKD. CDR3 region: CASQSGIYAGELFF. CDR3 coding DNA: TGTGCCTCCCAATCGGGTATCTATGCCGGGGAGCTGTTTTTT.

This clonotype has just a few counts. This chain joins TRBV7-8 and TRBJ2-2, with D possibly matching TRBD1 (6 bases). V was shortened by 6 bases and J by 7 bases, with 18 bases between the two germline ends. The CDR3 totals 15 residues. Germline loops: CDR1 SGHVS, CDR2 FQNEAQ. The CDR3: CASRSGTRDDGELFF. CDR3 coding DNA: TGTGCCAGCAGGTCTGGGACAAGGGACGACGGGGAGCTGTTTTTT.

This clonotype was counted between two and nine times. The chain recombines TRBV5-1 with TRBJ1-2, with 9 positions matching TRBD1. The germline gives CDR1 SGHRS, CDR2 YFSETQ. There are 14 residues in the CDR3. V shed 4 bases and J 6 bases; nucleotides not matched to a gene: 7. The CDR3 sequence is CASSENRGPDGYTF. The CDR3 DNA reads as TGCGCCAGCAGCGAAAACAGGGGGCCCGATGGCTACACCTTC.

As for this clonotype: A much larger clone differs by one base, so this may be a read error. The gene calls are TRBV10-3 and TRBJ1-1, with D possibly TRBD1 on 6 matching bases. This CDR3 comprises 14 residues. Trimming took 6 bases from V and 4 from J, leaving 15 bases between them. Per germline, CDR1 ENHRY and CDR2 SYGVKD. The DNA of the CDR3 is TGTGCCATCAGCGAGCAGGGGTCGTGCACTGAAGCTTTCTTT. This sequence encodes CAISEQGSCTEAFF.